This passage covers 30 T cell receptor beta chains from one sample sequenced in a study of blood T cell repertoires in COVID-19. Profiled with immunoSEQ multiplex PCR; TCRdb holds only in-frame clones, not every one. The sample has about 170,000 clones, approximately 86% seen once. Sample: peripheral blood. The source of these receptors is a man aged 60 to 75 with COVID-19, enrolled during active disease.

This chain joins TRBV19 and TRBJ2-5; 12 nucleotides align to TRBD1. Germline V lookup: CDR1 LNHDA, CDR2 SQIVND (reference sequence). Trimming cost V 7 bases and J 5 bases; bases outside gene matches: 5. CDR3 length: 14 amino acids. The CDR3 bases are TGTGCCAGTAACCCCGGGACAGGGGGCGAGACCCAGTACTTC. Protein product: CASNPGTGGETQYF.

The gene calls are TRBV6-1 and TRBJ1-2; 7 nucleotides align to TRBD1. V lost 1 base to trimming and J lost 6 bases; unmatched junction nucleotides: 5. Germline V CDR1 and CDR2: MNHNS, SASEGT. The CDR3 covers 14 residues. CDR3 residues: CASSEGRQGNGYTF. Written as DNA, the CDR3 is TGTGCCAGCAGTGAAGGCCGACAGGGAAATGGCTACACCTTC.

This rearrangement joins TRBV27 to TRBJ2-7; 10 bases map to TRBD1. J lost 4 bases, V lost 4 bases, and 4 bases had no gene match. The V gene's germline CDR1 is MNHEY and CDR2 SMNVEV (reference sequence). CDR3 size: 14 residues. The CDR3 sequence is CASSWDRGSYEQYF. As DNA, the CDR3 is TGTGCCAGCAGTTGGGACAGGGGATCGTACGAGCAGTACTTC.

This clone was counted a single time. The chain is built from TRBV29-1 and TRBJ1-1; no definite D call. Germline CDR1 is SQVTM and CDR2 is ANQGSEA. This CDR3 comprises 12 residues. Trimming stripped 8 bases from V and 0 bases from J, with 10 bases between. CDR3 sequence reads: CSSGEMNTEAFF. CDR3 coding DNA: TGCAGCTCCGGGGAGATGAACACTGAAGCTTTCTTT.

The chain carries TRBV6-2 or TRBV6-3 and TRBJ2-5, with D perhaps TRBD1 (5 bases). From germline, CDR1 is MNHEY and CDR2 SVGEGT. Trimming stripped 2 bases from V and 5 bases from J, with 9 bases between. The CDR3 consists of 13 residues. The CDR3 here is CASSYQGWETQYF. The DNA of the CDR3 is TGTGCCAGCAGTTACCAGGGCTGGGAGACCCAGTACTTC.

This chain connects TRBV9 to TRBJ1-2; D remains unclear. From germline, CDR1 is SGDLS and CDR2 YYNGEE. The CDR3 covers 12 residues. The V end lost 6 bases, the J end lost 2 bases, and 8 bases lay between the germline ends. The CDR3 nucleotides read TGTGCCAGCACCAGGTCCAACTATGGCTACACCTTC. This gives the protein CASTRSNYGYTF. The full variable domain, in which reference TRBV9 and TRBJ1-2 provide the parts outside the CDR3, is DSGVTQTPKHLITATGQRVTLRCSPRSGDLSVYWYQQSLDQGLQFLIQYYNGEERAKGNILERFSAQQFPDLHSELNLSSLELGDSALYFCASTRSNYGYTFGSGTRLTVV.

V usage is TRBV10-3 and J usage is TRBJ2-1, with D perhaps matching TRBD2 (6 bases). The CDR3 is 15 residues long. Trimming took off 5 bases at V and 0 bases at J, with 11 bases between the two ends. Per germline, CDR1 ENHRY and CDR2 SYGVKD. In DNA form, the CDR3 reads TGTGCCATCAGTTTTCGGGGGTCCTCCTACAATGAGCAGTTCTTC. Translation gives CAISFRGSSYNEQFF.

CDR3: CASRPTGGAQETQYF. In nucleotides, the CDR3 is TGTGCCAGCAGGCCTACAGGGGGCGCCCAAGAGACCCAGTACTTC. V usage is TRBV6-6 and J usage is TRBJ2-5, with 9 bases matching TRBD1. Trimming took 6 bases from V and 1 from J; bases not matched to a gene: 6. This CDR3 is built from 15 residues. CDR1 MNHNY and CDR2 SVGAGI come from the germline V gene (reference sequence).

The chain is built from TRBV4-3 and TRBJ2-5; no clear D gene. The germline CDR1 and CDR2 sequences are LGHNA and YSLEER. There are 15 residues in the CDR3. V lost 0 bases to trimming and J lost 5 bases, with 13 bases between them. The chain's CDR3 is CASSQDSYASETQYF. As DNA, the CDR3 is TGCGCCAGCAGCCAAGATTCTTATGCGTCGGAGACCCAGTACTTC.

The J gene is TRBJ2-1, the V gene TRBV11-3, with TRBD2 identical over 16 bases. This CDR3 spans 17 amino acids. J lost 10 bases, V lost 5 bases, and 11 bases had no gene match. Germline-derived CDR1 and CDR2 are SGHNT and YENEEA. The CDR3 spells CASSPGTSGRAGQEQFF. The CDR3 bases are TGTGCCAGCAGCCCGGGGACTAGCGGGAGGGCCGGGCAAGAGCAGTTCTTC.

The chain recombines TRBV7-9 with TRBJ2-7; D not resolved. This CDR3 region has 15 residues. Germline CDR1 and CDR2: SEHNR and FQNEAQ (reference sequence). V was cut by 4 bases and J by 0 bases, with 13 bases left in between. The CDR3 region has the DNA TGTGCCAGCAGCTCCCCGGTTTGGAGCTCCTACGAGCAGTACTTC. Its translation is CASSSPVWSSYEQYF.

This chain links TRBV19 with TRBJ2-3, with 9 bases fitting TRBD1. The CDR3 runs 15 residues. The V and J ends lost 7 bases and 1 base, in that order; junction bases with no gene match: 6. Germline V gives CDR1 LNHDA, CDR2 SQIVND (reference sequence). The CDR3 loop is CASTSQGARTDTQYF. In DNA form, the CDR3 reads TGTGCCAGTACTTCACAGGGGGCGCGCACAGATACGCAGTATTTT.

The count of this clone is one. This chain connects TRBV9 to TRBJ2-7; 9 bases fit TRBD1. V lost 3 bases and J lost 5; bases outside the gene matches: 12. This CDR3 spans 16 amino acids. From germline, CDR1 is SGDLS and CDR2 YYNGEE. The CDR3 loop is CASSDGSGQGVNEQYF. As DNA, the CDR3 is TGTGCCAGCAGCGACGGGTCGGGACAGGGAGTTAACGAGCAGTACTTC.

V usage is TRBV11-2 and J usage is TRBJ1-6; 7 bases are shared with TRBD1. The CDR3 is 14 amino acids. Looked up from germline, CDR1 is SGHAT and CDR2 is FQNNGV. With 5 bases clipped from V and 5 bases from J, the junction kept 3 bases outside the gene matches. The CDR3: CASSRQGHNSPLHF. The DNA for the CDR3 is TGTGCCAGCAGCCGACAGGGACATAATTCACCCCTCCACTTT.

The genes are TRBV7-8 and TRBJ2-3; 13 bases fit TRBD2. The CDR3 is 23 residues long. CDR1 and CDR2 from the germline V gene are SGHVS and FQNEAQ. Trimming cost V 5 bases and J 4 bases; bases outside gene matches: 27. CDR3 coding DNA: TGTGCCAGCAGCCGCAATTGGGGACGGAAACCGGGACTAGCGGGATCTGCCTCAGATACGCAGTATTTT. This translates into CASSRNWGRKPGLAGSASDTQYF.

The chain joins TRBV5-1 to TRBJ2-5; 9 bases are a match to TRBD1. The germline V gene has CDR1 SGHRS and CDR2 YFSETQ. The CDR3 spans 16 residues. J gave up 4 bases and V 3 bases, and 10 bases lay outside the gene matches. This CDR3 is CASSSGPQGASETQYF. The CDR3 region has the DNA TGCGCCAGCAGCTCGGGACCACAGGGGGCATCAGAGACCCAGTACTTC.

This chain links TRBV15 with TRBJ1-1; D unclear. V lost 1 base and J 1 base, leaving 7 bases between the germline ends. CDR1 and CDR2 (germline): LNHNV, YYDKDF (reference sequence). This CDR3 contains 14 residues. The CDR3 region has the DNA TGTGCCACCAGCAGAGTGGCGGAGAACACTGAAGCTTTCTTT. This sequence encodes CATSRVAENTEAFF.

The rearrangement joins TRBV5-1 to TRBJ2-7; D call uncertain. Trimming stripped 1 base from V and 2 bases from J, with 10 bases between. Germline CDR1 reads SGHRS; CDR2 reads YFSETQ. The CDR3 sequence is 14 residues long. CDR3 residues: CASSLQSRTYEQYF. In nucleotides, the CDR3 is TGCGCCAGCAGCTTGCAGTCAAGAACCTACGAGCAGTACTTC. The full variable domain, completed using reference TRBV5-1 and TRBJ2-7, is KAGVTQTPRYLIKTRGQQVTLSCSPISGHRSVSWYQQTPGQGLQFLFEYFSETQRNKGNFPGRFSGRQFSNSRSEMNVSTLELGDSALYLCASSLQSRTYEQYFGPGTRLTVT.

V usage is TRBV6-5 and J usage is TRBJ2-7, with a weak D call TRBD2 (6 bases). CDR3 length equals 15 residues. CDR1 and CDR2 (germline): MNHEY, SVGAGI. V was cut by 4 bases and J by 4 bases, with 17 bases left in between. This CDR3 reads CASSSPVGGEYEQYF. The CDR3 DNA reads as TGTGCCAGCAGTTCGCCGGTGGGCGGGGAGTACGAGCAGTACTTC.

The chain combines TRBV28 with TRBJ1-6; 8 bases align to TRBD1. V was pared by 5 bases and J by 9 bases, with 9 bases of the junction left unmatched. The CDR3 totals 15 residues. Germline values: CDR1 MDHEN, CDR2 SYDVKM. The CDR3 DNA is TGTGCCAGCAGTCCCACGACAGGGGCTAGTTCACCCCTCCACTTT. Encoded protein: CASSPTTGASSPLHF.

This chain joins TRBV6-5 and TRBJ1-2; 11 bases align to TRBD1. The CDR3 runs 13 residues. After removal of 7 bases from V and 6 bases from J, the junction contained 4 bases not matched to a gene. CDR1 is MNHEY, CDR2 SVGAGI, per germline. CDR3 amino acids: CASTGTGGDGYTF. The CDR3 coding sequence is TGTGCCAGCACAGGGACAGGGGGTGATGGCTACACCTTC.

The CDR3 region has the DNA TGTGCCAGCAGGGAGGGACAGGGGAAATCTGGCTACACCTTC. Its translation: CASREGQGKSGYTF. V gene TRBV25-1 combines with J gene TRBJ1-2; 10 nucleotides agree with TRBD1. This CDR3 has 14 amino acids. J was trimmed by 7 bases and V by 6 bases; bases with no gene match: 8. Germline V gene sequence: CDR1 MGHDK, CDR2 SYGVNS.

V is TRBV30 and J is TRBJ1-5; D perhaps matches TRBD1 (5 bases). V was cut by 0 bases and J by 4 bases, with 13 bases left in between. The CDR3 runs to 15 residues. Per the germline V gene, CDR1 is GTSNPN and CDR2 is SVGIG (reference sequence). In DNA form, the CDR3 reads TGTGCCTGGAGTGTACAGACAGCAATGAATCAGCCCCAGCATTTT. This gives the protein CAWSVQTAMNQPQHF.

This clone was recorded once. V usage is TRBV7-2 and J usage is TRBJ2-5; D unresolved. Trimming stripped 5 bases from V and 7 bases from J, with 8 bases between. Germline CDR1 SGHTA, CDR2 FQGNSA. CDR3 length: 11 amino acids. The CDR3 region has the DNA TGTGCCAGCAGCCCTCCAGGGACCCAGTACTTC. Translation: CASSPPGTQYF.

The chain uses TRBV4-2 and TRBJ2-5; perhaps TRBD2 as D (5 bases). The V gene lost 6 bases and the J gene lost 1 base, with 12 bases spanning the gap. Per the germline V gene, CDR1 is LGHNA and CDR2 is YNFKEQ. The CDR3 runs 14 residues. The CDR3 here is CASSQSGIQETQYF. CDR3 DNA: TGTGCCAGCAGTCAGAGCGGTATCCAAGAGACCCAGTACTTC.

This chain uses TRBV18 with TRBJ1-2, with D possibly matching TRBD1 (6 bases). V gave up 2 bases and J gave up 5 bases, with 9 bases separating them. Germline V gene lookup returns CDR1 KGHSH and CDR2 LQKENI. The CDR3 runs to 13 residues. The CDR3 DNA reads as TGTGCCAGCTCACCAGGGGGCGGGTATGGCTACACCTTC. This translates into CASSPGGGYGYTF.

The CDR3 nucleotides read TGTGCCAGCAGCTTACCCCTCTCGACGAGGGTAGATACGCAGTATTTT. Its protein is CASSLPLSTRVDTQYF. The chain combines TRBV11-3 with TRBJ2-3; maybe TRBD2 (5 bases). The CDR3 covers 16 residues. The germline V gene has CDR1 SGHNT and CDR2 YENEEA. Trimming took off 2 bases at V and 5 bases at J, with 17 bases between the two ends.

The chain joins TRBV7-9 to TRBJ2-7; perhaps TRBD1 as D (6 bases). The CDR3 covers 15 residues. Germline V gene sequence: CDR1 SEHNR, CDR2 FQNEAQ (reference sequence). Trimming shortened V by 4 bases and J by 2 bases, and 15 bases separated the two germline ends. The CDR3 region has the DNA TGTGCCAGCAGCTCTCGTTTGGGGGACACCTACGAGCAGTACTTC. Translated: CASSSRLGDTYEQYF. Combining the CDR3 with reference TRBV7-9 and TRBJ2-7 gives the whole variable domain DTGVSQNPRHKITKRGQNVTFRCDPISEHNRLYWYRQTLGQGPEFLTYFQNEAQLEKSRLLSDRFSAERPKGSFSTLEIQRTEQGDSAMYLCASSSRLGDTYEQYFGPGTRLTVT.

This chain uses TRBV3-1 (or the pseudogene TRBV3-2) with TRBJ2-3; a weak D match, TRBD1 (6 bases). Trimming pared 4 bases from V and 5 bases from J, leaving 19 bases between. This CDR3 spans 16 amino acids. CDR1 LGHDT and CDR2 YNNKEL come from the germline V gene (reference sequence). CDR3 protein: CASSLLSRGTQDTQYF. Here the CDR3 DNA reads TGTGCCAGCAGCCTACTGTCGAGGGGGACCCAAGATACGCAGTATTTT.

This rearrangement joins TRBV15 to TRBJ1-3; 8 nucleotides agree with TRBD1. CDR1 and CDR2 from the germline V gene are LNHNV and YYDKDF (reference sequence). The CDR3 totals 14 residues. V trimming: 5 bases; J trimming: 4 bases; junction bases outside the gene matches: 4. The chain's CDR3 is CATSEDRVGNTIYF. The CDR3, as DNA: TGTGCCACCAGCGAGGACAGGGTAGGAAACACCATATATTTT.